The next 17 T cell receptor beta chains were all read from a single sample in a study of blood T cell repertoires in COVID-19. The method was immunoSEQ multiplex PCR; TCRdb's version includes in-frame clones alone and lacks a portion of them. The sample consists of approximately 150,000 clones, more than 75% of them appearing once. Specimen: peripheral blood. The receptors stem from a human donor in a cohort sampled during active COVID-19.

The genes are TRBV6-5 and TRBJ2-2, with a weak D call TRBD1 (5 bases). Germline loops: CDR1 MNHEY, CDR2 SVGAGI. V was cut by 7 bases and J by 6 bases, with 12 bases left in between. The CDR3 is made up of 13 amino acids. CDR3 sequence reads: CASKEGVAGELFF. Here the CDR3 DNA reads TGTGCCAGCAAAGAAGGGGTAGCCGGGGAGCTGTTTTTT.

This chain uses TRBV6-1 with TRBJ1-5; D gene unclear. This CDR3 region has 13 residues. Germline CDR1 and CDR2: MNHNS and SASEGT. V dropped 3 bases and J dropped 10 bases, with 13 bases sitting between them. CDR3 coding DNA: TGTGCCAGCAGTGATCCCCCCCGGGGTCCCCAGCATTTT. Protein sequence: CASSDPPRGPQHF.

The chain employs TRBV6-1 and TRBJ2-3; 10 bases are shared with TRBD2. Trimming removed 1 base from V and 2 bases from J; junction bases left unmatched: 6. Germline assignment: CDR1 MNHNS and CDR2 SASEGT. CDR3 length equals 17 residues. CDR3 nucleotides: TGTGCCAGCAGTGAAGATGTACTAGCGGGGTCCACAGATACGCAGTATTTT. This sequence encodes CASSEDVLAGSTDTQYF.

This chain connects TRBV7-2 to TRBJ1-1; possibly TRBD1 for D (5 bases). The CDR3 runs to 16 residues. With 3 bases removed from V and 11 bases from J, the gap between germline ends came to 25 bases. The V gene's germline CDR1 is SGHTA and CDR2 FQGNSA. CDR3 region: CASSFGPRGGAEVAFF. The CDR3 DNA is TGTGCCAGCAGCTTCGGGCCTCGGGGAGGGGCCGAAGTGGCTTTCTTT.

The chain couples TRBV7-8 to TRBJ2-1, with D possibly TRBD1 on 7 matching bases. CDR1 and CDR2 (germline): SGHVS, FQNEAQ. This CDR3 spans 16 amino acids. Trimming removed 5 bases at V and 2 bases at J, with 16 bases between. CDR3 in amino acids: CASSTYRGGAYNEQFF. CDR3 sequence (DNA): TGTGCCAGCAGCACCTACAGGGGAGGCGCCTACAATGAGCAGTTCTTC.

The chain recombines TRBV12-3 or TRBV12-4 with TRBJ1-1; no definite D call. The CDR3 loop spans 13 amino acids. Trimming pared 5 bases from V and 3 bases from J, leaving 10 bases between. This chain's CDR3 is CASSPNRDTEAFF. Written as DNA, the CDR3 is TGTGCCAGCAGTCCAAACAGAGACACTGAAGCTTTCTTT.

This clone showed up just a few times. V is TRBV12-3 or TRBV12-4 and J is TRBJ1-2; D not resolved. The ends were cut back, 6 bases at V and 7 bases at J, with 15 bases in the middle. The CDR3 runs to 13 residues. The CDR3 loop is CASRLIGSGGYTF. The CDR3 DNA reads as TGTGCCAGCAGGCTGATAGGTTCAGGTGGCTACACCTTC.

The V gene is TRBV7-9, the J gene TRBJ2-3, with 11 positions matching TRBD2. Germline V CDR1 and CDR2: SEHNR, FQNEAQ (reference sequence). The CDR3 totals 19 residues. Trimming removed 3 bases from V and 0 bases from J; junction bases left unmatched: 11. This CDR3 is CASSFLAGGTTTSTDTQYF. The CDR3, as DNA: TGTGCCAGCAGCTTTCTAGCGGGGGGAACAACGACTAGCACAGATACGCAGTATTTT.

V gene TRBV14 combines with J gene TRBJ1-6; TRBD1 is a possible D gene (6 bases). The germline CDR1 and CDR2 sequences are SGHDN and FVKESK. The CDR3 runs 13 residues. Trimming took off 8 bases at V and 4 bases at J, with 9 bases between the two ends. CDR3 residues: CASRTAYNSPLHF. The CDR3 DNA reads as TGTGCCAGCCGGACAGCTTATAATTCACCCCTCCACTTT.

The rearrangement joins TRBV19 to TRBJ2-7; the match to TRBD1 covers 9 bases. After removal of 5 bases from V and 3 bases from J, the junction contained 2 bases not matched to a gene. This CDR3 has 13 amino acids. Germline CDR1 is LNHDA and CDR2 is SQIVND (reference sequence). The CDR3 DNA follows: TGTGCCAGTAGTGTGACAGGGGGCTACGAGCAGTACTTC. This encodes CASSVTGGYEQYF.

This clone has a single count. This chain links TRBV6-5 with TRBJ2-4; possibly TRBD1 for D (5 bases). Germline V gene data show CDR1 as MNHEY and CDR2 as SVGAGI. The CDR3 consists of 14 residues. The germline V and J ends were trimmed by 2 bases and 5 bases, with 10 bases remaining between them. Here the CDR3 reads CASSYIQGENIQYF. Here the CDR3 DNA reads TGTGCCAGCAGTTACATTCAGGGTGAAAACATTCAGTACTTC.

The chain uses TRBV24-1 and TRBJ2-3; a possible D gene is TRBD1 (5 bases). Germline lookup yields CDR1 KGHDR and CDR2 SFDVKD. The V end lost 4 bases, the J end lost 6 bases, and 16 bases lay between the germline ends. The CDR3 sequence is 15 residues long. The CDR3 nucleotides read TGTGCCACCAGTGACCCGACAGATTCCCGGGATACGCAGTATTTT. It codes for CATSDPTDSRDTQYF.

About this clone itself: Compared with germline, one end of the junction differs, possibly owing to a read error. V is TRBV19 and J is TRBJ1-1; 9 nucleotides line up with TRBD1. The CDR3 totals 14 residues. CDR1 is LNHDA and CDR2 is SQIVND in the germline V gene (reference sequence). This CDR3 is CASTIQGALAEAFF. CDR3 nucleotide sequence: TGTGCCAGTACTATACAGGGGGCTCTCGCTGAAGCTTTCTTT.

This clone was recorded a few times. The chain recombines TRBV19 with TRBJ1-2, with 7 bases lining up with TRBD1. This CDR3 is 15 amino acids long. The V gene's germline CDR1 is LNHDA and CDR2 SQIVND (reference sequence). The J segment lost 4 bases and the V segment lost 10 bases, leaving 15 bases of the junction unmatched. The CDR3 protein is CATTPGRGQGYGYTF. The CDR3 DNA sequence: TGTGCCACGACCCCTGGAAGGGGGCAAGGCTATGGCTACACCTTC.

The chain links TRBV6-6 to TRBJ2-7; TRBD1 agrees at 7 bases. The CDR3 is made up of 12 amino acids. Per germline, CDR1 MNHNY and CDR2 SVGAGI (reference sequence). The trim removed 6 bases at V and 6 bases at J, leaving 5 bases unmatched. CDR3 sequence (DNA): TGTGCCAGCAGCAGGGGGTTGTTCGAGCAGTACTTC. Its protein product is CASSRGLFEQYF.

The CDR3 coding sequence is TGTGCCAGCAGCCAGTACCCTACGGGAAGGCTCTACAATGAGCAGTTCTTC. Translating it yields CASSQYPTGRLYNEQFF. The rearrangement uses TRBV3-1 (or the pseudogene TRBV3-2) and TRBJ2-1, with D tentatively TRBD2 (5 bases). Germline V gives CDR1 LGHDT, CDR2 YNNKEL (reference sequence). V shed 3 bases and J shed 3 bases, with 18 bases lying between them. The CDR3 sequence is 17 residues long.

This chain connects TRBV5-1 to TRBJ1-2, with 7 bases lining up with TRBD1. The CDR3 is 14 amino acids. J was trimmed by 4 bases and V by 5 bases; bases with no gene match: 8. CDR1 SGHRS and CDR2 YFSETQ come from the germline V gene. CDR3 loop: CASRGTVSSYGYTF. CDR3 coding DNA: TGCGCCAGCAGGGGGACAGTTTCCTCCTATGGCTACACCTTC.